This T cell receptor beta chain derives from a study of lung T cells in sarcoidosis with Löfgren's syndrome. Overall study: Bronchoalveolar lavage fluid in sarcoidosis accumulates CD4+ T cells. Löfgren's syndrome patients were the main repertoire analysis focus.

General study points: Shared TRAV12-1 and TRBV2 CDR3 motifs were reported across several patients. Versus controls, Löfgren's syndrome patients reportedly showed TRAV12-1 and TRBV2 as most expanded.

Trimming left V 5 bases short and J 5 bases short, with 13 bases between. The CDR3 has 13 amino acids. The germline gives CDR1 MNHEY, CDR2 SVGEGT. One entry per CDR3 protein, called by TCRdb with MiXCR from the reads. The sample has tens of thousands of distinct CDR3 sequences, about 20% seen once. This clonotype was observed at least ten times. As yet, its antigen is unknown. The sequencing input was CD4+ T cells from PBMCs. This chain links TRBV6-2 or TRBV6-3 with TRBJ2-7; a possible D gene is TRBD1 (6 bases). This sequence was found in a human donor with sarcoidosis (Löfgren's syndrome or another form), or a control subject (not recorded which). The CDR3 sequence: CASSRTGTHEQYV. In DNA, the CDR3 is TGTGCCAGCAGTCGCACAGGGACCCACGAGCAGTACGTC.